A single sample gave rise to the 27 T cell receptor beta chains below, sequenced in a study of metastatic and nonmetastatic thyroid tumors. No patient had received any treatment before thyroid surgery. Via MiXCR, TCRdb re-called the PCR reads. Seen here are roughly 63,000 clones, about a sixth observed once, and the top ten hold roughly a tenth. Sequences were obtained from blood. All receptors come from a male donor with papillary thyroid cancer or a benign thyroid nodule (not recorded which). Some clones in this sample may be carry-over from other donors' samples.

This clone was seen repeatedly, ten times or more. Other DNA sequences in the sample encode the same CDR3. V usage is TRBV6-5 and J usage is TRBJ1-2; no definite D call. The ends were cut back, 2 bases at V and 2 bases at J, with 9 bases in the middle. Germline V gene data show CDR1 as MNHEY and CDR2 as SVGAGI. This CDR3 is 14 amino acids long. The CDR3 DNA sequence: TGTGCCAGCAGTTACCGCCAGGAGAACTATGGCTACACCTTC. This translates into CASSYRQENYGYTF.

This clone was counted many times. The chain employs TRBV7-8 and TRBJ1-1; 9 bases agree with TRBD1. The V and J ends lost 6 bases and 11 bases, in that order; junction bases with no gene match: 4. Germline V gives CDR1 SGHVS, CDR2 FQNEAQ. The CDR3 sequence is 11 residues long. Here the CDR3 reads CASRGTGSAFF. The CDR3 DNA reads as TGTGCCAGCAGGGGGACAGGGAGTGCTTTCTTT.

This clone was counted ten times or more. This chain uses TRBV2 with TRBJ2-7, with D uncertain. The CDR3 is made up of 14 amino acids. Deletions cut 4 bases from V and 0 bases from J, with 10 bases between. Germline V gene sequence: CDR1 SNHLY, CDR2 FYNNEI. The CDR3 nucleotides are TGTGCCAGCAGTGGGCGTCAGAGCTCCTACGAGCAGTACTTC. Translation: CASSGRQSSYEQYF. Drawing the rest from reference TRBV2 and TRBJ2-7, the complete variable domain is EPEVTQTPSHQVTQMGQEVILRCVPISNHLYFYWYRQILGQKVEFLVSFYNNEISEKSEIFDDQFSVERPDGSNFTLKIRSTKLEDSAMYFCASSGRQSSYEQYFGPGTRLTVT.

This clone was observed at least ten times. The germline gene is not matched at one end of the junction; a read error may be the cause. The gene calls are TRBV19 and TRBJ1-2; D is unresolved. The CDR3 sequence is 13 residues long. The V gene's germline CDR1 is LNHDA and CDR2 SQIVND (reference sequence). The CDR3 sequence: CASSTVGWTGNHF. DNA for the CDR3: TGTGCCAGTAGTACGGTCGGGTGGACGGGAAATCACTTC.

The rearrangement uses TRBV5-4 and TRBJ2-1, with no clear D. The CDR3 is made up of 13 amino acids. Trimming pared 5 bases from V and 9 bases from J, leaving 15 bases between. Germline V lookup: CDR1 SGHNT, CDR2 YYREEE (reference sequence). CDR3 residues: CASSFPTLGEQFF. In nucleotides, the CDR3 is TGTGCCAGCAGTTTTCCAACCCTCGGTGAGCAGTTCTTC. The full variable domain, rest sourced from reference TRBV5-4 and TRBJ2-1, is ETGVTQSPTHLIKTRGQQVTLRCSSQSGHNTVSWYQQALGQGPQFIFQYYREEENGRGNFPPRFSGLQFPNYSSELNVNALELDDSALYLCASSFPTLGEQFFGPGTRLTVL.

This clone was detected ten times or more. The rearrangement uses TRBV9 and TRBJ1-2; 7 bases are shared with TRBD1. The J segment lost 6 bases and the V segment lost 2 bases, leaving 10 bases of the junction unmatched. Germline V CDR1 and CDR2: SGDLS, YYNGEE. The CDR3 consists of 15 residues. The CDR3 region has the DNA TGTGCCAGCAGCGTTACCAGGGGGGATCGTAATGGCTACACCTTC. Protein sequence: CASSVTRGDRNGYTF.

This clone appeared many times. The chain is built from TRBV13 and TRBJ1-2, with D possibly matching TRBD1 (5 bases). CDR3 length: 15 residues. Looked up from germline, CDR1 is PRHDT and CDR2 is FYEKMQ (reference sequence). The germline V and J ends were trimmed by 8 bases and 8 bases, with 24 bases remaining between them. The CDR3 DNA reads TGTGCCAGCGGGACTTACCCTACATCCTTCTACGGCTACACCTTC. Translating it yields CASGTYPTSFYGYTF.

This clone was observed at least ten times. The chain uses TRBV28 and TRBJ2-5; either TRBD1 or TRBD2 may fit D (5 bases each). Trimming shortened V by 6 bases and J by 4 bases, and 15 bases separated the two germline ends. Germline CDR1 MDHEN, CDR2 SYDVKM. The CDR3 sequence is 14 residues long. The CDR3 is CASRSGPGSETQYF. CDR3 nucleotide sequence: TGTGCCAGCAGGTCGGGGCCCGGCTCAGAGACCCAGTACTTC.

This clone occurred a few times. V usage is TRBV5-1 and J usage is TRBJ2-1; D might be TRBD1 (5 bases). The CDR3 has 15 residues. V was shortened by 2 bases and J by 8 bases, with 17 bases between the two germline ends. Germline assignment: CDR1 SGHRS and CDR2 YFSETQ. DNA of the CDR3: TGCGCCAGCAGCTTCCTGACAGTGAATGTGGATGAGCAGTTCTTC. It specifies CASSFLTVNVDEQFF.

This clone occurred a few times. Given a much more abundant clone one base away, this may be a read error. This sequence joins TRBV9 and TRBJ2-2; a weak D match, TRBD2 (5 bases). The germline CDR1 and CDR2 sequences are SGDLS and YYNGEE. The CDR3 has 16 residues. The chain's CDR3 is CASSVGGVMATGELLF. The CDR3 DNA reads TGTGCCAGCAGCGTAGGGGGAGTTATGGCCACCGGGGAGCTGCTTTTT. Looking up the rest from reference TRBV9 and TRBJ2-2 gives the full variable domain: DSGVTQTPKHLITATGQRVTLRCSPRSGDLSVYWYQQSLDQGLQFLIQYYNGEERAKGNILERFSAQQFPDLHSELNLSSLELGDSALYFCASSVGGVMATGELLFGEGSRLTVL.

The gene calls are TRBV9 and TRBJ2-1, with TRBD2 matching 10 bases. V dropped 0 bases and J dropped 0; count of bases not matched to a gene: 18. Germline V gene lookup returns CDR1 SGDLS and CDR2 YYNGEE. This CDR3 has 22 residues. Here the CDR3 DNA reads TGTGCCAGCAGCGTAGGGGTTGGAGGGTTAGCGGGAGGAAAGAGCTCCTACAATGAGCAGTTCTTC. Residues: CASSVGVGGLAGGKSSYNEQFF.

This clone was observed many times. The V call is TRBV20-1, the J call TRBJ2-1, with D possibly matching TRBD2 (6 bases). V gave up 3 bases and J gave up 2 bases, with 17 bases separating them. CDR1 is DFQATT, CDR2 SNEGSKA, per germline (reference sequence). CDR3 length: 16 residues. CDR3: CSASRVADLPYNEQFF. CDR3 bases: TGCAGTGCTAGTAGGGTAGCGGATCTACCCTACAATGAGCAGTTCTTC.

This clone was recorded a few times. This may arise from a read error, as a much more abundant clone is one base away. Other DNA sequences in this specimen translate into the identical CDR3. This rearrangement joins TRBV20-1 to TRBJ2-3; 7 nucleotides match TRBD2. The ends lost 6 bases at V and 3 bases at J; junction bases unmatched: 12. Germline CDR1 and CDR2: DFQATT and SNEGSKA (reference sequence). There are 15 residues in the CDR3. This CDR3 is CSAPPPGGGTDTQYF. Here the CDR3 DNA reads TGCAGTGCGCCGCCCCCGGGGGGTGGGACAGATACGCAGTATTTT.

Many counts were recorded for this clone. The V gene is TRBV7-3, the J gene TRBJ2-2, with D unclear. Germline loops: CDR1 SGHTA, CDR2 FQGTGA. The CDR3 has 14 amino acids. V was trimmed by 6 bases and J by 5 bases, leaving 13 bases between them. The CDR3 nucleotides read TGTGCCAGCAGAAAATCATTGGGAACCGGGGAGCTGTTTTTT. This codes for CASRKSLGTGELFF.

In this sample, this clone turned up many times. At the DNA level, this CDR3 is encoded by other sequences in the same sample as well. The genes are TRBV4-1 and TRBJ2-1, with 8 bases identical to TRBD1. After removal of 2 bases from V and 3 bases from J, the junction contained 6 bases not matched to a gene. There are 16 residues in the CDR3. Per the germline V gene, CDR1 is MGHRA and CDR2 is YSYEKL. CDR3 DNA sequence: TGCGCCAGCAGCCAACCGGACAGGGACGACTACAATGAGCAGTTCTTC. This translates into CASSQPDRDDYNEQFF.

The sample holds many counts of this clone. J is TRBJ2-1 and V is TRBV11-2; D might be TRBD2 (5 bases). The CDR3 runs 16 residues. V dropped 3 bases and J dropped 6 bases, with 18 bases sitting between them. CDR1 and CDR2 (germline): SGHAT, FQNNGV. The CDR3 nucleotides read TGTGCCAGCAGCTTCCCGGGGTCCCTCCTTACCAATGAGCAGTTCTTC. Translated, it gives CASSFPGSLLTNEQFF.

This clone occurred many times. The chain has TRBV11-2 and TRBJ1-6, with D maybe TRBD1 (6 bases). The germline CDR1 and CDR2 sequences are SGHAT and FQNNGV. The CDR3 loop spans 15 amino acids. V dropped 0 bases and J dropped 10 bases, with 13 bases sitting between them. The CDR3 DNA sequence: TGTGCCAGCAGCTTAGAAGGGGGGTCCAACTCACCCCTCCACTTT. Protein product: CASSLEGGSNSPLHF. Full variable domain (missing parts from reference TRBV11-2 and TRBJ1-6): EAGVAQSPRYKIIEKRQSVAFWCNPISGHATLYWYQQILGQGPKLLIQFQNNGVVDDSQLPKDRFSAERLKGVDSTLKIQPAKLEDSAVYLCASSLEGGSNSPLHFGNGTRLTVT.

The chain recombines TRBV11-2 with TRBJ1-4; possible D gene TRBD1, 6 bases. Looked up from germline, CDR1 is SGHAT and CDR2 is FQNNGV. This CDR3 spans 14 amino acids. Trimming took 7 bases from V and 8 from J, leaving 17 bases between them. This CDR3 is CASIPGGRKEKLFF. CDR3 coding DNA: TGTGCCAGCATCCCGGGGGGGCGAAAGGAAAAACTGTTTTTT.

This clone occurred many times. The sample carries other DNA sequences with the same CDR3. V and J are TRBV19 and TRBJ1-5, with 7 bases fitting TRBD1. Losses at the gene ends were 2 bases for V and 1 base for J; bases not matched to a gene: 8. The CDR3 totals 17 residues. Germline CDR1 LNHDA, CDR2 SQIVND (reference sequence). CDR3 in DNA: TGTGCCAGTAGTATACCGACAGGGCCGGGGAGCAATCAGCCCCAGCATTTT. Its protein product is CASSIPTGPGSNQPQHF.

This clone occurred many times. The chain joins TRBV12-3 or TRBV12-4 to TRBJ2-2, with no clear D. The V gene lost 2 bases and the J gene lost 3 bases, with 4 bases spanning the gap. The CDR3 covers 13 residues. CDR3 sequence (DNA): TGTGCCAGCAGTTTACAGGACACCGGGGAGCTGTTTTTT. The encoded protein is CASSLQDTGELFF.

This chain uses TRBV5-8 with TRBJ1-1; D remains unclear. Germline V CDR1 and CDR2: SGHTS, YDEGEE. This CDR3 has 13 residues. The V gene lost 2 bases and the J gene lost 0 bases, with 5 bases spanning the gap. CDR3 residues: CASSFSLNTEAFF. CDR3 in DNA: TGTGCCAGCAGCTTTTCGCTGAACACTGAAGCTTTCTTT.

The sample holds many counts of this clone. This chain uses TRBV6-5 with TRBJ2-1; D unclear. The CDR3 runs to 15 residues. Trimming pared 2 bases from V and 0 bases from J, leaving 8 bases between. CDR1 and CDR2 (germline): MNHEY, SVGAGI. The CDR3 region has the DNA TGTGCCAGCAGTTACGAGGAGAGCTCCTACAATGAGCAGTTCTTC. Translation gives CASSYEESSYNEQFF.

This clone was found many times. CDR3 in DNA: TGTGCCAGCAGCCAGCGGGACTATACAGATACGCAGTATTTT. Amino acid sequence: CASSQRDYTDTQYF. The genes are TRBV6-1 and TRBJ2-3; 7 bases match TRBD2. CDR1 is MNHNS and CDR2 is SASEGT in the germline V gene. J lost 3 bases, V lost 6 bases, and 6 bases had no gene match. CDR3 length: 14 amino acids.

As to this clone: One end of the junction fails to match germline, which may point to a read error. V and J are TRBV6-2 or TRBV6-3 and TRBJ1-1; no clear D gene. Germline V gene data show CDR1 as MNHEY and CDR2 as SVGEGT. This CDR3 has 12 residues. The CDR3 bases are TGTGCCAGCAGCACCGTAGGGTTTGAAGCTTTATTT. Encoded protein: CASSTVGFEALF.

Of note for this clone: A read error is likely, as this CDR3 ends without the conserved phenylalanine or tryptophan. The gene calls are TRBV2 and TRBJ2-3; D perhaps matches TRBD1 (6 bases). Germline V CDR1 and CDR2: SNHLY, FYNNEI. Trimming took 10 bases from V and 0 from J, leaving 11 bases between them. CDR3 length: 13 residues. The CDR3 DNA sequence: TGTGCCATCAGGGGATCCAGCACAGATACGCAGTATTCT. Its translation is CAIRGSSTDTQYS.

This clone was recorded at least ten times. This chain links TRBV4-3 with TRBJ2-1, with 14 bases fitting TRBD2. The junction had 5 bases not matched to a gene; V was cut back by 0 bases and J by 7 bases. Germline V gives CDR1 LGHNA, CDR2 YSLEER. The CDR3 runs to 17 residues. CDR3 loop: CASSQEARTSGRNEQFF. The CDR3 coding sequence is TGCGCCAGCAGCCAAGAAGCCAGGACTAGCGGGAGGAATGAGCAGTTCTTC.

The chain has TRBV2 and TRBJ2-1; perhaps TRBD2 as D (7 bases). Trimming left V 5 bases short and J 1 base short, with 24 bases between. From germline, CDR1 is SNHLY and CDR2 FYNNEI. This CDR3 spans 19 amino acids. CDR3 loop: CASSKWTSGGPLSYNEQFF. The CDR3 DNA follows: TGTGCCAGCAGTAAGTGGACTAGTGGGGGCCCTCTTTCCTACAATGAGCAGTTCTTC.